Below are 8 T cell receptor beta chains sequenced from a single sample in a study of response to subunit inactivated influenza vaccine. MiXCR, applied by TCRdb to the RT-PCR reads, yields one record per CDR3 protein. The data hold approximately 490,000 distinct CDR3 sequences, with roughly 7.9% observed a single time. The sequencing used PBMCs from blood, collected around 25 months after vaccination. These receptors were taken from a man between 50 and 69 years old who received an inactivated influenza vaccine.

The chain has TRBV10-3 and TRBJ2-5; weak D call: TRBD2 (5 bases). The V gene lost 0 bases and the J gene lost 7 bases, with 12 bases spanning the gap. The CDR3 sequence is 14 residues long. Per the germline V gene, CDR1 is ENHRY and CDR2 is SYGVKD. The CDR3 region has the DNA TGTGCCATCAGTGAGTCCGAGGGAGCGGCGACCCAGTACTTC. Translation gives CAISESEGAATQYF.

This clonotype was observed a few times. The V call is TRBV4-2, the J call TRBJ1-6, with D unresolved. The CDR3 sequence is 15 residues long. Trimming took off 1 base at V and 5 bases at J, with 9 bases between the two ends. Germline V CDR1 and CDR2: LGHNA, YNFKEQ. CDR3 in DNA: TGTGCCAGCAGCCAAGTAACAACCGATAATTCACCCCTCCACTTT. Translating it yields CASSQVTTDNSPLHF.

The V and J genes are TRBV5-1 and TRBJ1-1, with D tentatively TRBD1 (6 bases). The CDR3 is 13 residues long. Germline V gene lookup returns CDR1 SGHRS and CDR2 YFSETQ. V was trimmed by 4 bases and J by 4 bases, leaving 11 bases between them. For the CDR3, the DNA is TGCGCCAGCAGCCTAACAGGGTTCACTGAAGCTTTCTTT. Protein sequence: CASSLTGFTEAFF.

This clonotype has more than one count but fewer than ten. The rearrangement links TRBV7-2 to TRBJ2-5; weak D call: TRBD2 (8 bases). CDR1 and CDR2 (germline): SGHTA, FQGNSA. With 5 bases removed from V and 7 bases from J, the gap between germline ends came to 26 bases. The CDR3 runs 17 residues. The CDR3, as DNA: TGTGCCAGCAGCAAGGGGGCTTTAGCGGGGCCCGATGGGACCCAGTACTTC. Translated: CASSKGALAGPDGTQYF.

The chain has TRBV28 and TRBJ2-5; D perhaps matches TRBD1 (5 bases). V shed 6 bases and J shed 5 bases, with 16 bases lying between them. CDR1 and CDR2 (germline): MDHEN, SYDVKM. The CDR3 has 14 amino acids. The CDR3 reads CASSLAGIWETQYF. In DNA form, the CDR3 reads TGTGCCAGCAGCCTCGCAGGGATTTGGGAGACCCAGTACTTC.

The genes are TRBV18 and TRBJ2-5, with 7 bases fitting TRBD1. V lost 3 bases, J lost 1 base, and 5 bases stayed unmatched. Germline V gene lookup returns CDR1 KGHSH and CDR2 LQKENI. There are 15 residues in the CDR3. The CDR3 sequence is CASSPTGAVQETQYF. The CDR3 region has the DNA TGTGCCAGCTCACCCACAGGGGCCGTCCAAGAGACCCAGTACTTC.

This clonotype has just a few counts. This chain joins TRBV7-7 and TRBJ2-1, with a weak D call TRBD1 (5 bases). CDR1 and CDR2 (germline): SSHAT, FNYEAQ (reference sequence). The CDR3 loop spans 15 amino acids. The V and J ends lost 5 bases and 10 bases respectively, with 21 bases between them. CDR3: CASSPLSGGAEEQFF. Here the CDR3 DNA reads TGTGCCAGCAGCCCTCTTTCCGGTGGGGCAGAAGAGCAGTTCTTC.

A few counts support this clonotype. This chain uses TRBV20-1 with TRBJ2-5, with 7 positions matching TRBD1. Losses at the gene ends were 7 bases for V and 1 base for J; bases not matched to a gene: 6. Per the germline V gene, CDR1 is DFQATT and CDR2 is SNEGSKA (reference sequence). The CDR3 is 13 residues long. The CDR3 DNA follows: TGCAGTGTTCACAGGGGTGGCCAAGAGACCCAGTACTTC. It is translated as CSVHRGGQETQYF.